The text below deals with one T cell receptor (beta chain). The data were obtained in a study of blood T cells in healthy people across ages. Sample-barcoded 5' priming and a J-beta primer mix drove a second PCR of 7 to 11 cycles. From the 5' RACE reads, TCRdb called clonotypes with MiXCR, one entry per CDR3 protein. The sample includes about 970,000 distinct CDR3 sequences, just over 50% of them seen just once. The receptor was isolated from a woman aged 60-75 years in good health. The sample comprised blood.

The CDR3 spells CASSSPLTGKNTEAFF. As DNA, the CDR3 is TGTGCCAGCAGCTCCCCTTTGACAGGAAAGAACACTGAAGCTTTCTTT. This chain joins TRBV7-2 and TRBJ1-1, with a tentative D call TRBD1 (6 bases). The germline V and J ends were trimmed by 4 bases and 1 base, with 16 bases remaining between them. Per the germline V gene, CDR1 is SGHTA and CDR2 is FQGNSA. The CDR3 has 16 residues.